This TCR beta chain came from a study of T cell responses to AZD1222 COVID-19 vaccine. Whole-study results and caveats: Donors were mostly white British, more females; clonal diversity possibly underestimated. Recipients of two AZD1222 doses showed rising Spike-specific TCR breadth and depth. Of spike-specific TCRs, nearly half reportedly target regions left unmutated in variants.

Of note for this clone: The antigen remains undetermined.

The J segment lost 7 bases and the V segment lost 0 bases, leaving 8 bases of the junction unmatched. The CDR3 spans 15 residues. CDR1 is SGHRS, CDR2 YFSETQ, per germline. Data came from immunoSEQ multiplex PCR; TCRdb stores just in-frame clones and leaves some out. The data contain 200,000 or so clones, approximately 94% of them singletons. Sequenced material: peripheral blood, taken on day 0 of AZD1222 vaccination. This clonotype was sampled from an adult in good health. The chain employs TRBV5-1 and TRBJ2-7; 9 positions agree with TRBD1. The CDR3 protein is CASSLARDRGLEQYF. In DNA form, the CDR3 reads TGCGCCAGCAGCTTGGCCAGAGACAGGGGGTTGGAGCAGTACTTC.